This T cell receptor beta chain was recorded in a study of T-cell memory formation after mild COVID-19. Whole-study findings and limits: CD4/CD8 balance characterized clones contracting day 15 to 85, and CD4+ skew characterized later expanders.

TCRdb independently ran MiXCR on the 5' RACE reads; one entry per CDR3 protein. The profile shows approximately 400,000 distinct CDR3 sequences, roughly 17% of them singletons. Between the trimmed V and J ends, which lost 7 bases and 4 bases, there was a span of 9 bases. From germline, CDR1 is KGHDR and CDR2 SFDVKD. The CDR3 runs 12 residues. As regards this clonotype: Its antigen is undetermined.

V usage is TRBV24-1 and J usage is TRBJ1-1; the D gene is possibly TRBD1 (6 bases). Source material: PBMCs or a T cell subset sorted from them (not recorded which). The clonotype comes from a man between 18 and 29 years old who had mild COVID-19 (a few samples of this study predate the infection). Cell type and time point are not known. This CDR3 is CATSLGGTEAFF. In nucleotides, the CDR3 is TGTGCCACCAGCTTAGGGGGCACTGAAGCTTTCTTT.